This T cell receptor (beta chain) was profiled in a study of CD8 T cells in ankylosing spondylitis. This clonotype was detected only a few times. Via MiXCR, TCRdb re-called the 5' RACE reads, giving one row per CDR3 protein. The sample contains about 280,000 distinct CDR3 sequences, 15% to 25% of which appear only once. In germline, CDR1 is SGHDN, CDR2 FVKESK. Trimming left V 0 bases short and J 4 bases short, with 13 bases between. The CDR3 sequence is 17 residues long. The sample comprised blood, either unsorted or a sorted T cell fraction (not recorded which). This sequence originates from a male donor with ankylosing spondylitis or in good health (not recorded which). This chain links TRBV14 with TRBJ2-6; the D gene is possibly TRBD2 (6 bases). The CDR3 DNA follows: TGTGCCAGCAGCCAAGAAATACGGGCGGGAGGGGCCAACGTCCTGACTTTC. Its protein product is CASSQEIRAGGANVLTF.